Sequencing of this T cell receptor (beta chain) was carried out in a study of CD8 T cells in ankylosing spondylitis. The ends lost 0 bases at V and 4 bases at J; junction bases unmatched: 6. Germline values: CDR1 SGHDT, CDR2 YYEEEE. The CDR3 spans 16 residues. Overall study findings and caveats: Prior work had noted some motif variants in reactive arthritis blood and synovial fluid. Characteristic of ankylosing spondylitis blood, it appeared, was a TCR beta motif comprising several highly homologous variants.

This clonotype was seen at least ten times. Its antigen is still unknown. TCRdb reprocessed the 5' RACE reads with MiXCR, giving one entry per CDR3 protein. The repertoire has about 220,000 distinct CDR3 sequences, just under 7.5% of them found once; the top ten carry 12% to 15%. The chain has TRBV5-6 and TRBJ2-3; 9 bases are a match to TRBD2. Sequenced: blood, either unsorted or a sorted T cell fraction (not recorded which). This clonotype was sampled from a male donor with ankylosing spondylitis. CDR3 sequence: CASSLAAGGPSDTQYF. The CDR3 DNA reads TGTGCCAGCAGCTTGGCGGCGGGGGGGCCTTCAGATACGCAGTATTTT.